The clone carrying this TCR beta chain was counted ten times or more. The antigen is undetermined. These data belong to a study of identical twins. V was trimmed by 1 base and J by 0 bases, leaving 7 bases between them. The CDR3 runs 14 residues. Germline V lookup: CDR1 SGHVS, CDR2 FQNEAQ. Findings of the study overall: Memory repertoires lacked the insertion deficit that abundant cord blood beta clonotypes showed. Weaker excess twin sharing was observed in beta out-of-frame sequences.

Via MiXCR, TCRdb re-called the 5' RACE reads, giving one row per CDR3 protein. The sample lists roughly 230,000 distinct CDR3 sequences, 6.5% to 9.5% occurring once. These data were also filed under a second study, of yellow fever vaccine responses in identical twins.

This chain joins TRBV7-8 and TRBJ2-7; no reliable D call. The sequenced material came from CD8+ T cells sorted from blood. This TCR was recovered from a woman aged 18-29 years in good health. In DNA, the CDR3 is TGTGCCAGCAGCTTAGGGGGTAACTCCTACGAGCAGTACTTC. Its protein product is CASSLGGNSYEQYF.